The next 11 T cell receptor beta chains were all read from a single sample in a study of CDR3 diversity in severe acne (dated by TCRdb to about 2019). The library came from PCR. Instrument used: Illumina HiSeq 2000. TCRdb redid the processing of the public reads, applying fastp at Q25 and MiXCR, and retained in-frame beta chains. Rows merge per CDR3 protein into single entries with the most common DNA and genes. Across this sample there are about 93,000 distinct CDR3 sequences, with 45% to 50% seen only once. In total, the top ten clones hold about 9.4% of the sample. Sequenced material: blood. The receptors derive from a male donor in good health, serving as a control.

This clonotype was picked up many times. The chain couples TRBV30 to TRBJ2-1; D is perhaps TRBD1 (6 bases). V was shortened by 7 bases and J by 8 bases, with 18 bases between the two germline ends. This CDR3 is 13 amino acids long. Per germline, CDR1 GTSNPN and CDR2 SVGIG (reference sequence). The CDR3, as DNA: TGTGCCTTCGGGTGGGGGCGCCTCGATGAGCAGTTCTTC. Protein product: CAFGWGRLDEQFF.

Only a few counts were recorded for this clonotype. The chain employs TRBV12-3 or TRBV12-4 and TRBJ2-2, with D possibly being TRBD2 (5 bases). This CDR3 is built from 16 residues. V was trimmed by 3 bases and J by 6 bases, leaving 17 bases between them. The CDR3 bases are TGTGCCAGCAGTTTCGCCCTAGCCGGATGGGCCGGGGAGCTGTTTTTT. Translated: CASSFALAGWAGELFF.

This clonotype is labeled medium-sized (0.01 to 0.1%). The chain links TRBV5-1 to TRBJ2-1, with 7 bases lining up with TRBD1. CDR3 length: 15 amino acids. The germline CDR1 and CDR2 sequences are SGHRS and YFSETQ. The V gene end was trimmed by 4 bases and the J gene end by 1 base; junction bases not matched to a gene: 5. Here the CDR3 reads CASSETTGSYNEQFF. The CDR3 nucleotides are TGCGCCAGCAGCGAGACGACAGGGTCCTACAATGAGCAGTTCTTC.

The chain couples TRBV29-1 to TRBJ2-7; D gene ambiguous. V lost 1 base and J lost 7, with 8 bases in between. From germline, CDR1 is SQVTM and CDR2 ANQGSEA. CDR3 length: 11 amino acids. The CDR3 loop is CSVEGQGEQYF. The CDR3 nucleotides are TGCAGCGTTGAAGGGCAAGGGGAGCAGTACTTC.

The chain uses TRBV7-2 and TRBJ1-4; no firm D call. The length of the CDR3 is 14 residues. CDR1 is SGHTA, CDR2 FQGNSA, per germline. Trimming stripped 4 bases from V and 8 bases from J, with 14 bases between. The CDR3 nucleotides are TGTGCCAGCAGCTCCGCAGCTCTAACAGAAAAACTGTTTTTT. Protein: CASSSAALTEKLFF.

This clonotype has ten or more counts. This chain uses TRBV2 with TRBJ1-2; TRBD1 is a possible D gene (5 bases). Germline V gives CDR1 SNHLY, CDR2 FYNNEI. The CDR3 length is 14 residues. The V end lost 7 bases, the J end lost 5 bases, and 17 bases lay between the germline ends. The CDR3 is CASIWSGARYGYTF. DNA for the CDR3: TGTGCCAGCATTTGGAGCGGGGCGCGATATGGCTACACCTTC. The full variable domain, its missing parts supplied by reference TRBV2 and TRBJ1-2, is EPEVTQTPSHQVTQMGQEVILRCVPISNHLYFYWYRQILGQKVEFLVSFYNNEISEKSEIFDDQFSVERPDGSNFTLKIRSTKLEDSAMYFCASIWSGARYGYTFGSGTRLTVV.

The rearrangement links TRBV7-9 to TRBJ2-1; the match to TRBD2 covers 11 bases. CDR3 size: 16 residues. Germline V gene sequence: CDR1 SEHNR, CDR2 FQNEAQ (reference sequence). J was trimmed by 8 bases and V by 5 bases; bases with no gene match: 11. The CDR3 reads CASSTSTASGRHEQFF. In nucleotides, the CDR3 is TGTGCCAGCAGCACCAGTACGGCTAGCGGGAGGCATGAGCAGTTCTTC.

The chain combines TRBV11-1 with TRBJ1-5; a weak D match, TRBD1 (5 bases). This CDR3 is built from 12 residues. The germline CDR1 and CDR2 sequences are SGHAT and FQDESV (reference sequence). V lost 6 bases, J lost 10 bases, and 13 bases lay in between. The CDR3 DNA is TGTGCCAGCAGGAATCCGGGGGAACCCCAGCATTTT. This codes for CASRNPGEPQHF.

The chain employs TRBV20-1 and TRBJ2-5; 13 nucleotides match TRBD2. CDR1 DFQATT and CDR2 SNEGSKA come from the germline V gene (reference sequence). CDR3 length: 11 amino acids. Germline trimming cut 1 base from V and 13 bases from J; bases unmatched to any gene: 0. CDR3 in DNA: TGCAGTGCTAGAGGACTAGCGGGAGGGTACTTC. Protein: CSARGLAGGYF.

This clonotype was found a few times. The J gene is TRBJ2-5, the V gene TRBV9; 8 positions agree with TRBD1. CDR1 and CDR2 from the germline V gene are SGDLS and YYNGEE. The V segment lost 3 bases and the J segment 2 bases; nucleotides outside the gene matches: 3. The CDR3 is made up of 14 amino acids. The CDR3 sequence is CASSGGQEQETQYF. CDR3 coding DNA: TGTGCCAGCAGCGGGGGACAGGAACAAGAGACCCAGTACTTC.

The DNA of the CDR3 is TGTGCCAGCAGACAAGAGACCCAGTACTTC. Translation gives CASRQETQYF. The chain employs TRBV2 and TRBJ2-5; D ambiguous. The germline V gene has CDR1 SNHLY and CDR2 FYNNEI. The ends were cut back, 6 bases at V and 2 bases at J, with 1 base in the middle. The CDR3 length is 10 residues.